The 17 T cell receptor beta chains below were found in one sample sequenced in a study of cytomegalovirus exposure and HLA in healthy donors. Primers for the PCR totalled 60 Vbeta and 13 Jbeta. TCRdb's table, derived via immunoSEQ multiplex PCR, lists solely in-frame clones and lacks some. Here the sample spans about 160,000 clones, approximately 84% being singletons. The sample taken for sequencing was PBMCs. Receptors were obtained from a woman aged 40 to 49 in good health and CMV-seropositive.

The chain joins TRBV7-6 to TRBJ1-6; D ambiguous. V lost 2 bases and J 5 bases, leaving 7 bases between the germline ends. The CDR3 runs 14 residues. CDR1 and CDR2 from the germline V gene are SGHVS and FNYEAQ. CDR3 loop: CASSLMENNSPLHF. The CDR3 nucleotides are TGTGCCAGCAGCTTAATGGAGAATAATTCACCCCTCCACTTT.

The table lists this clone with a count of one. The chain uses TRBV11-2 and TRBJ2-2; a possible D gene is TRBD1 (6 bases). V lost 5 bases to trimming and J lost 3 bases, with 16 bases between them. Per germline, CDR1 SGHAT and CDR2 FQNNGV. CDR3 size: 16 residues. CDR3 coding DNA: TGTGCCAGCAGCCAAGGGGGACGAAGGGACACCGGGGAGCTGTTTTTT. Amino acid sequence: CASSQGGRRDTGELFF.

The chain combines TRBV6-1 with TRBJ1-5, with TRBD1 as a possible D gene (5 bases). Deletions cut 8 bases from V and 6 bases from J, with 14 bases between. CDR1 and CDR2 (germline): MNHNS, SASEGT. The CDR3 has 13 residues. CDR3 bases: TGTGCCAGCGGGGCTCCCAGCCGTCAGCCCCAGCATTTT. Translation: CASGAPSRQPQHF.

This clone was counted once. This chain uses TRBV6-1 with TRBJ2-7; D is unresolved. Trimming took 0 bases from V and 4 from J, leaving 7 bases between them. Germline CDR1 and CDR2: MNHNS and SASEGT. There are 13 residues in the CDR3. The CDR3 loop is CASSEALRYEQYF. The CDR3 region has the DNA TGTGCCAGCAGTGAAGCCCTGAGGTACGAGCAGTACTTC.

The chain uses TRBV7-9 and TRBJ1-2; weak D call: TRBD1 (5 bases). Germline loops: CDR1 SEHNR, CDR2 FQNEAQ (reference sequence). The length of the CDR3 is 14 residues. The V gene lost 1 base and the J gene lost 8 bases, with 14 bases spanning the gap. The CDR3 reads CASSLDPTGEGYTF. CDR3 bases: TGTGCCAGCAGCTTAGACCCAACAGGAGAAGGCTACACCTTC.

The gene calls are TRBV5-5 and TRBJ1-5, with 8 bases that match TRBD1. The CDR3 consists of 14 residues. Per the germline V gene, CDR1 is SGHKS and CDR2 is YYEKEE (reference sequence). Losses at the gene ends were 4 bases for V and 7 bases for J; bases not matched to a gene: 7. CDR3 in DNA: TGTGCCAGCAGCAGTACAGGGGGGGTCCAGCCCCAGCATTTT. Protein: CASSSTGGVQPQHF.

V gene TRBV2 combines with J gene TRBJ1-1, with D perhaps matching TRBD1 (5 bases). CDR1 and CDR2 (germline): SNHLY, FYNNEI. This CDR3 comprises 11 residues. Trimming removed 5 bases from V and 9 bases from J, with 10 bases in between. The CDR3 sequence is CASSPRVKAFF. CDR3 bases: TGTGCCAGCAGTCCCAGGGTGAAAGCTTTCTTT.

The chain recombines TRBV5-1 with TRBJ2-7; TRBD1 matches 10 bases. Germline CDR1 is SGHRS and CDR2 is YFSETQ. V shed 9 bases and J 6 bases; nucleotides not matched to a gene: 9. The CDR3 is made up of 13 amino acids. CDR3 DNA: TGCGCCACCAGACGGGACAGGGGTTTCGAGCAGTACTTC. This translates into CATRRDRGFEQYF.

The chain uses TRBV14 and TRBJ1-1, with D unresolved. The CDR3 contains 14 residues. V was clipped by 4 bases and J by 10 bases, with 19 bases between them. Germline V CDR1 and CDR2: SGHDN, FVKESK. CDR3 nucleotides: TGTGCCAGCAGCCCGCGGGCGGCTCTCGGTCCAGCTTTCTTT. Translated: CASSPRAALGPAFF.

The CDR3 spells CASSPYGGSYNEQFF. The CDR3 DNA reads as TGTGCCAGCAGCCCCTACGGGGGGTCCTACAATGAGCAGTTCTTC. The gene calls are TRBV7-8 and TRBJ2-1; 7 nucleotides line up with TRBD2. The V and J ends lost 5 bases and 1 base, in that order; junction bases with no gene match: 5. The CDR3 spans 15 residues. CDR1 and CDR2 (germline): SGHVS, FQNEAQ.

The V call is TRBV5-4, the J call TRBJ2-7; tentatively, D is TRBD2 (6 bases). Trimming shortened V by 0 bases and J by 1 base, and 11 bases separated the two germline ends. CDR3 length: 15 amino acids. Looked up from germline, CDR1 is SGHNT and CDR2 is YYREEE (reference sequence). CDR3 bases: TGTGCCAGCAGCTTGGTCGGAGGGTTGTCCTACGAGCAGTACTTC. This codes for CASSLVGGLSYEQYF.

CDR3 nucleotides: TGCGCCAGCAGCCAGAACACTGAAGCTTTCTTT. Translation: CASSQNTEAFF. The V and J genes are TRBV5-1 and TRBJ1-1; D is unresolved. This CDR3 comprises 11 residues. Germline V gene lookup returns CDR1 SGHRS and CDR2 YFSETQ. V gave up 4 bases and J gave up 1 base, with 2 bases separating them.

This clone was detected a few times. This rearrangement joins TRBV6-5 to TRBJ1-6, with a possible D match to TRBD1 (5 bases). The CDR3 extends over 13 amino acids. The germline V gene encodes CDR1 MNHEY and CDR2 SVGAGI. Trimming left V 8 bases short and J 6 bases short, with 11 bases between. The CDR3 region is CASGRGFNSPLHF. CDR3 nucleotides: TGTGCCAGCGGGAGGGGCTTTAATTCACCCCTCCACTTT.

The chain carries TRBV1 and TRBJ2-5; the table's D gene call, TRBD2, was not cross checked with the DNA. The J call is in doubt because the DNA end fits TRBJ2-7 better. TRBV1 is designated a pseudogene. This CDR3 region has 14 residues. The DNA of the CDR3 is TGCACCAGCAGCCATTCTAAGATAGCCTACGAGCAGTACTTC. Its translation is CTSSHSKIAYEQYF.

This rearrangement joins TRBV6-1 to TRBJ2-2, with D possibly TRBD1 on 6 matching bases. The ends were cut back, 5 bases at V and 7 bases at J, with 14 bases in the middle. This CDR3 contains 14 residues. CDR1 and CDR2 from the germline V gene are MNHNS and SASEGT. The CDR3 nucleotides are TGTGCCAGCAGTTCACAGGGTAGAGGCGGGGAGCTGTTTTTT. This encodes CASSSQGRGGELFF.

J is TRBJ1-6 and V is TRBV27, with no clear D. Trimming pared 4 bases from V and 3 bases from J, leaving 13 bases between. The CDR3 is 16 amino acids. In germline, CDR1 is MNHEY, CDR2 SMNVEV (reference sequence). This CDR3 reads CASSSPPGRYNSPLHF. CDR3 nucleotide sequence: TGTGCCAGCAGTTCCCCTCCAGGCCGCTATAATTCACCCCTCCACTTT.

The chain employs TRBV5-5 and TRBJ2-3; weak D call: TRBD1 (6 bases). CDR3 length: 15 amino acids. Looked up from germline, CDR1 is SGHKS and CDR2 is YYEKEE (reference sequence). V lost 0 bases and J 3 bases, leaving 11 bases between the germline ends. The CDR3 DNA reads as TGTGCCAGCAGCTTGGTCACAGGGAGTACAGATACGCAGTATTTT. Encoded protein: CASSLVTGSTDTQYF.